This passage covers 17 T cell receptor beta chains from one sample sequenced in a study of blood T cell repertoires in COVID-19. The repertoire was sequenced with immunoSEQ multiplex PCR; TCRdb's copy has only in-frame clones and lacks some. This table holds 60,000 or so clones, approximately 80% found once. The sequencing input was peripheral blood. The receptors stem from a man aged 30-40 years with COVID-19, enrolled during active disease.

J is TRBJ2-1 and V is TRBV7-2; no reliable D call. Per the germline V gene, CDR1 is SGHTA and CDR2 is FQGNSA. The ends were cut back, 2 bases at V and 0 bases at J, with 11 bases in the middle. The length of the CDR3 is 16 residues. The CDR3 DNA sequence: TGTGCCAGCAGCTTACTGGCGGTTGGCTCCTACAATGAGCAGTTCTTC. Its translation is CASSLLAVGSYNEQFF.

The rearrangement joins TRBV5-5 to TRBJ2-3; 8 bases line up with TRBD1. J lost 4 bases, V lost 0 bases, and 1 base had no gene match. CDR1 is SGHKS and CDR2 is YYEKEE in the germline V gene (reference sequence). The CDR3 contains 14 residues. CDR3 protein: CASSLAGGSDTQYF. CDR3 nucleotide sequence: TGTGCCAGCAGCTTGGCAGGGGGCTCAGATACGCAGTATTTT.

This clone was seen a handful of times. The chain links TRBV28 to TRBJ1-5, with TRBD1 matching over 9 bases. The CDR3 loop spans 17 amino acids. Germline V gene data show CDR1 as MDHEN and CDR2 as SYDVKM. V was pared by 6 bases and J by 1 base, with 10 bases of the junction left unmatched. CDR3 sequence reads: CASSHYTGGLSNQPQHF. The CDR3 DNA is TGTGCCAGCAGCCATTACACAGGGGGCCTAAGCAATCAGCCCCAGCATTTT.

V usage is TRBV7-9 and J usage is TRBJ1-4, with TRBD1 identical over 8 bases. J was trimmed by 7 bases and V by 5 bases; bases with no gene match: 6. The CDR3 is 14 residues long. The germline V gene has CDR1 SEHNR and CDR2 FQNEAQ (reference sequence). Here the CDR3 reads CASSQGASGEKLFF. Here the CDR3 DNA reads TGTGCCAGCAGCCAGGGGGCGTCCGGTGAAAAACTGTTTTTT.

The rearrangement links TRBV7-2 to TRBJ1-5, with a tentative D call TRBD1 (5 bases). The V and J ends lost 1 base and 2 bases respectively, with 15 bases between them. There are 17 residues in the CDR3. In germline, CDR1 is SGHTA, CDR2 FQGNSA. CDR3 DNA sequence: TGTGCCAGCAGCTTAGTCGACAGTCAAAGGGGCAATCAGCCCCAGCATTTT. Translating it yields CASSLVDSQRGNQPQHF.

The chain links TRBV7-9 to TRBJ2-7, with 7 bases aligning to TRBD1. V gave up 4 bases and J gave up 2 bases; unmatched junction bases: 5. Germline CDR1 and CDR2: SEHNR and FQNEAQ (reference sequence). The CDR3 is 14 amino acids. The CDR3 coding sequence is TGTGCCAGCAGCTCAACCGGGACAGCCTACGAGCAGTACTTC. Translated: CASSSTGTAYEQYF.

V usage is TRBV10-3 and J usage is TRBJ1-1; D call uncertain. The CDR3 has 13 amino acids. The V end lost 3 bases, the J end lost 8 bases, and 13 bases lay between the germline ends. Per the germline V gene, CDR1 is ENHRY and CDR2 is SYGVKD. The CDR3 sequence is CAISEVRSAEAFF. For the CDR3, the DNA is TGTGCCATCAGTGAAGTTCGGTCCGCAGAAGCTTTCTTT.

This sequence joins TRBV7-3 and TRBJ2-3, with a weak D call TRBD2 (6 bases). Germline V CDR1 and CDR2: SGHTA, FQGTGA. V shed 8 bases and J shed 1 base, with 10 bases lying between them. The CDR3 contains 13 residues. CDR3 DNA: TGTGCCAGCTCGACGGGGGGCACAGATACGCAGTATTTT. It translates to CASSTGGTDTQYF.

This clone was detected ten times or more. The chain links TRBV28 to TRBJ1-5; D is uncertain. Between the trimmed V and J ends, which lost 6 bases and 9 bases, there was a span of 12 bases. The CDR3 loop spans 12 amino acids. CDR1 is MDHEN, CDR2 SYDVKM, per germline. This chain's CDR3 is CASRDGRRPQHF. CDR3 DNA: TGTGCCAGCAGAGACGGGAGACGGCCCCAGCATTTT.

This clone is a singleton in its sample. The chain carries TRBV7-2 and TRBJ1-4, with D possibly TRBD1 on 6 matching bases. This CDR3 region has 15 residues. V was cut by 6 bases and J by 1 base, with 12 bases left in between. Germline-derived CDR1 and CDR2 are SGHTA and FQGNSA. The CDR3 region is CASSSRGLTNEKLFF. For the CDR3, the DNA is TGTGCCAGCAGTTCTAGGGGGTTAACTAATGAAAAACTGTTTTTT.

As for this clone: The sample has other DNA sequences that encode this CDR3 too. The chain carries TRBV5-1 and TRBJ1-2; 7 bases match TRBD1. Germline CDR1 reads SGHRS; CDR2 reads YFSETQ. The V gene end was trimmed by 4 bases and the J gene end by 2 bases; junction bases not matched to a gene: 2. This CDR3 region has 13 residues. The CDR3 region is CASSPGQNYGYTF. DNA for the CDR3: TGCGCCAGCAGCCCGGGACAGAACTATGGCTACACCTTC.

This clone appeared once. The chain recombines TRBV7-6 with TRBJ2-2; 7 positions match TRBD1. The ends lost 5 bases at V and 3 bases at J; junction bases unmatched: 9. From germline, CDR1 is SGHVS and CDR2 FNYEAQ. This CDR3 is built from 16 residues. This CDR3 is CASSTDRLGHTGELFF. CDR3 nucleotide sequence: TGTGCCAGCAGCACGGACAGGTTGGGTCACACCGGGGAGCTGTTTTTT.

Only a few counts were recorded for this clone. The chain combines TRBV6-5 with TRBJ2-3, with 7 nucleotides matching TRBD2. Germline V gene sequence: CDR1 MNHEY, CDR2 SVGAGI. V shed 4 bases and J 2 bases; nucleotides not matched to a gene: 3. The CDR3 consists of 14 residues. The chain's CDR3 is CASSSSGTTDTQYF. Here the CDR3 DNA reads TGTGCCAGCAGTTCGAGCGGGACCACAGATACGCAGTATTTT.

The chain recombines TRBV19 with TRBJ1-2, with a weak D call TRBD1 (5 bases). In germline, CDR1 is LNHDA, CDR2 SQIVND (reference sequence). Between the trimmed V and J ends, which lost 7 bases and 0 bases, there was a span of 12 bases. This CDR3 has 14 amino acids. The CDR3: CASISRAANYGYTF. The CDR3 nucleotides are TGTGCCAGTATCTCCAGGGCAGCTAACTATGGCTACACCTTC.

This clone came up a few times. The V call is TRBV5-4, the J call TRBJ2-7, with D possibly TRBD1 on 6 matching bases. This CDR3 spans 15 amino acids. The V gene's germline CDR1 is SGHNT and CDR2 YYREEE (reference sequence). The V end lost 0 bases, the J end lost 4 bases, and 14 bases lay between the germline ends. CDR3 nucleotide sequence: TGTGCCAGCAGCTTGGAAGGGCAGGGGAAGTACGAGCAGTACTTC. This sequence encodes CASSLEGQGKYEQYF.

The chain has TRBV14 and TRBJ1-2; D unclear. The CDR3 has 15 residues. V lost 0 bases, J lost 3 bases, and 11 bases lay in between. Germline V gene data show CDR1 as SGHDN and CDR2 as FVKESK. CDR3 nucleotide sequence: TGTGCCAGCAGCCAAGATTCTGGGAGGTACTATGGCTACACCTTC. Translated, it gives CASSQDSGRYYGYTF. The full variable domain, with the rest looked up from reference TRBV14 and TRBJ1-2, is EAGVTQFPSHSVIEKGQTVTLRCDPISGHDNLYWYRRVMGKEIKFLLHFVKESKQDESGMPNNRFLAERTGGTYSTLKVQPAELEDSGVYFCASSQDSGRYYGYTFGSGTRLTVV.

The chain has TRBV7-2 and TRBJ2-5, with a weak D call TRBD2 (5 bases). Germline values: CDR1 SGHTA, CDR2 FQGNSA. The ends were cut back, 1 base at V and 9 bases at J, with 12 bases in the middle. The CDR3 sequence is 13 residues long. The DNA for the CDR3 is TGTGCCAGCAGCTTAGAGGATACCGGGGCCCAGTACTTC. Protein sequence: CASSLEDTGAQYF.